The next 30 T cell receptor beta chains were all read from a single sample in a study of blood T cell repertoires in COVID-19. Clones were sequenced by immunoSEQ multiplex PCR, and TCRdb holds only the in-frame ones, with some missing. The data show some 64,000 clones, with about 70% seen just once and approximately 5.1% held by the top ten. The sample consisted of peripheral blood. The source of these receptors is a human donor in a cohort sampled during active COVID-19.

CDR3 loop: CASSALGGSRNQPQHF. The CDR3 DNA is TGTGCCAGTAGCGCCCTCGGGGGGTCTCGCAATCAGCCCCAGCATTTT. This sequence joins TRBV19 and TRBJ1-5; D may be TRBD1 (5 bases). V lost 6 bases and J lost 2, with 17 bases in between. The CDR3 is 16 residues long. CDR1 is LNHDA and CDR2 is SQIVND in the germline V gene (reference sequence).

The rearrangement links TRBV2 to TRBJ1-4; a weak D match, TRBD1 (5 bases). This CDR3 has 14 residues. The germline CDR1 and CDR2 sequences are SNHLY and FYNNEI. Trimming stripped 4 bases from V and 4 bases from J, with 10 bases between. The CDR3, as DNA: TGTGCCAGCAGTGGACAGATGAATAATGAAAAACTGTTTTTT. It is translated as CASSGQMNNEKLFF.

V and J are TRBV4-1 and TRBJ2-7; TRBD2 matches at 12 bases. The ends lost 6 bases at V and 5 bases at J; junction bases unmatched: 11. CDR1 is MGHRA and CDR2 is YSYEKL in the germline V gene. The CDR3 length is 16 residues. CDR3 DNA: TGCGCCAGCAGTCCTAGACTAGCGGGGGATGAAAACGAGCAGTACTTC. Amino acids: CASSPRLAGDENEQYF.

This clone has only a few counts. The V gene is TRBV7-9, the J gene TRBJ1-2; 10 nucleotides agree with TRBD1. Germline assignment: CDR1 SEHNR and CDR2 FQNEAQ (reference sequence). This CDR3 spans 16 amino acids. The ends lost 1 base at V and 4 bases at J; junction bases unmatched: 6. CDR3 amino acids: CASSLGTGGSVYGYTF. CDR3 sequence (DNA): TGTGCCAGCAGCTTAGGGACAGGGGGTTCGGTCTATGGCTACACCTTC.

The rearrangement links TRBV7-6 to TRBJ2-7; 10 nucleotides align to TRBD1. This CDR3 contains 15 residues. Looked up from germline, CDR1 is SGHVS and CDR2 is FNYEAQ. V lost 4 bases and J lost 0; bases outside the gene matches: 3. The CDR3 nucleotides are TGTGCCAGCAGCTGGGGACAGGGGAGCTCCTACGAGCAGTACTTC. Protein sequence: CASSWGQGSSYEQYF.

This clone was counted a single time. The V and J genes are TRBV18 and TRBJ2-7; D is undetermined. CDR3 size: 15 residues. Trimming took off 3 bases at V and 2 bases at J, with 14 bases between the two ends. Per the germline V gene, CDR1 is KGHSH and CDR2 is LQKENI. The CDR3 region is CASSPLHDTTYEQYF. DNA for the CDR3: TGTGCCAGCTCACCGCTCCATGACACCACCTACGAGCAGTACTTC.

V and J are TRBV15 and TRBJ2-5, with TRBD1 matching over 8 bases. The CDR3 consists of 15 residues. The germline CDR1 and CDR2 sequences are LNHNV and YYDKDF (reference sequence). V trimming: 5 bases; J trimming: 5 bases; junction bases outside the gene matches: 10. This chain's CDR3 is CATSGGRQGRETQYF. In DNA, the CDR3 is TGTGCCACCAGCGGAGGAAGACAGGGGCGGGAGACCCAGTACTTC.

This chain connects TRBV15 to TRBJ1-5, with D hard to call. Germline V gives CDR1 LNHNV, CDR2 YYDKDF (reference sequence). V dropped 5 bases and J dropped 1 base, with 12 bases sitting between them. The CDR3 length is 15 residues. CDR3 in amino acids: CATSGSRGSNQPQHF. CDR3 nucleotides: TGTGCCACCAGCGGGTCCCGAGGGAGCAATCAGCCCCAGCATTTT.

In nucleotides, the CDR3 is TGTGCCTGGAGTGCATACGGACAGGGTAGGACCTACAATGAGCAGTTCTTC. The encoded protein is CAWSAYGQGRTYNEQFF. The genes are TRBV30 and TRBJ2-1; 8 positions match TRBD1. V gave up 1 base and J gave up 2 bases; unmatched junction bases: 10. Germline V CDR1 and CDR2: GTSNPN, SVGIG (reference sequence). The CDR3 runs 17 residues.

This rearrangement joins TRBV6-4 to TRBJ2-3, with no clear D. Trimming cost V 2 bases and J 3 bases, with 9 bases left between them. The CDR3 sequence is 14 residues long. The germline gives CDR1 MRHNA, CDR2 SNTAGT. The CDR3 is CASSDAAGTDTQYF. The CDR3 DNA follows: TGTGCCAGCAGTGACGCGGCCGGTACAGATACGCAGTATTTT.

The rearrangement joins TRBV18 to TRBJ1-6; D call uncertain. CDR1 KGHSH and CDR2 LQKENI come from the germline V gene. Trimming pared 3 bases from V and 7 bases from J, leaving 13 bases between. There are 15 residues in the CDR3. The DNA for the CDR3 is TGTGCCAGCTCACCCAACGGCAGGTCAAATTCACCCCTCCACTTT. Its translation is CASSPNGRSNSPLHF.

V and J are TRBV27 and TRBJ1-1, with 8 positions matching TRBD1. Trimming cost V 6 bases and J 5 bases; bases outside gene matches: 5. The CDR3 contains 13 residues. CDR1 and CDR2 (germline): MNHEY, SMNVEV (reference sequence). CDR3: CASSRGQGTEAFF. In nucleotides, the CDR3 is TGTGCCAGCAGCCGAGGACAGGGAACTGAAGCTTTCTTT.

This chain links TRBV6-1 with TRBJ2-5, with 9 nucleotides matching TRBD1. The germline gives CDR1 MNHNS, CDR2 SASEGT. CDR3 length: 16 residues. Trimming took 1 base from V and 1 from J; bases not matched to a gene: 4. As DNA, the CDR3 is TGTGCCAGCAGTGAAGGGACAGGGGTAGGCCAAGAGACCCAGTACTTC. Protein: CASSEGTGVGQETQYF.

This clone was seen a handful of times. The chain has TRBV1 and TRBJ2-7; the DNA was not used to check the table's D call, TRBD1. TRBV1 is reported as a pseudogene. The CDR3 is made up of 17 amino acids. The CDR3 is CTSSQDWGQRSSYEQYF. The CDR3, as DNA: TGCACCAGCAGCCAAGATTGGGGACAAAGAAGCTCCTACGAGCAGTACTTC.

The V call is TRBV7-8, the J call TRBJ2-2; D might be TRBD1 (6 bases). The ends were cut back, 5 bases at V and 8 bases at J, with 15 bases in the middle. CDR1 and CDR2 (germline): SGHVS, FQNEAQ. The CDR3 consists of 14 residues. The CDR3, as DNA: TGTGCCAGCAGCGAGAACCGACAGGTGGGGGAGCTGTTTTTT. Its protein is CASSENRQVGELFF.

The rearrangement links TRBV19 to TRBJ2-2; TRBD1 matches at 8 bases. CDR1 is LNHDA and CDR2 is SQIVND in the germline V gene (reference sequence). CDR3 length: 15 residues. The trim removed 4 bases at V and 5 bases at J, leaving 6 bases unmatched. This CDR3 reads CASSKPGQATGELFF. CDR3 in DNA: TGTGCCAGTAGTAAGCCGGGACAGGCGACCGGGGAGCTGTTTTTT.

The V gene is TRBV30, the J gene TRBJ1-6; D gene uncertain. Germline CDR1 reads GTSNPN; CDR2 reads SVGIG (reference sequence). The CDR3 runs to 13 residues. Trimming took off 3 bases at V and 12 bases at J, with 15 bases between the two ends. The CDR3 loop is CAWRGRNTGPLHF. DNA of the CDR3: TGTGCCTGGAGGGGCCGTAACACTGGACCCCTCCACTTT.

The V and J genes are TRBV7-7 and TRBJ2-3; 9 bases agree with TRBD1. This CDR3 is 15 amino acids long. Unmatched junction bases numbered 3, after V lost 5 bases and J lost 0 bases. The germline CDR1 and CDR2 sequences are SSHAT and FNYEAQ (reference sequence). This CDR3 reads CASSLGTGSTDTQYF. In DNA form, the CDR3 reads TGTGCCAGCAGCCTAGGGACAGGGAGCACAGATACGCAGTATTTT.

There are many counts of this clone. The DNA of the CDR3 is TGTGCCAGCAGGGGGACTTCCTACAATGAGCAGTTCTTC. Protein product: CASRGTSYNEQFF. The J gene is TRBJ2-1, the V gene TRBV25-1; a possible D gene is TRBD2 (6 bases). The CDR3 extends over 13 amino acids. Looked up from germline, CDR1 is MGHDK and CDR2 is SYGVNS. The ends were cut back, 6 bases at V and 1 base at J, with 7 bases in the middle. The full variable domain, with the rest looked up from reference TRBV25-1 and TRBJ2-1, is EADIYQTPRYLVIGTGKKITLECSQTMGHDKMYWYQQDPGMELHLIHYSYGVNSTEKGDLSSESTVSRIRTEHFPLTLESARPSHTSQYLCASRGTSYNEQFFGPGTRLTVL.

The chain joins TRBV6-5 to TRBJ2-5, with D maybe TRBD1 (6 bases). V lost 7 bases and J lost 9, with 24 bases in between. The CDR3 has 15 residues. Germline-derived CDR1 and CDR2 are MNHEY and SVGAGI. The CDR3 DNA sequence: TGTGCCAGCACCCACTTGGACAGAGGCGGTGAGGCCCAGTACTTC. It codes for CASTHLDRGGEAQYF.

This sequence joins TRBV18 and TRBJ1-5; D unclear. The CDR3 contains 14 residues. V gave up 1 base and J gave up 3 bases, with 7 bases separating them. From germline, CDR1 is KGHSH and CDR2 LQKENI. The CDR3 spells CASSPLDSNQPQHF. The CDR3 DNA reads TGTGCCAGCTCACCACTAGACTCCAATCAGCCCCAGCATTTT.

This chain uses TRBV10-3 with TRBJ1-5; D gene unclear. The CDR3 extends over 15 amino acids. The V and J ends lost 10 bases and 2 bases respectively, with 18 bases between them. Looked up from germline, CDR1 is ENHRY and CDR2 is SYGVKD. CDR3 in amino acids: CATKDPSGGNQPQHF. The CDR3, as DNA: TGTGCCACCAAAGACCCCTCCGGGGGCAATCAGCCCCAGCATTTT.

This chain connects TRBV5-1 to TRBJ2-3; 8 nucleotides line up with TRBD1. The CDR3 covers 14 residues. After removal of 4 bases from V and 5 bases from J, the junction contained 6 bases not matched to a gene. Germline values: CDR1 SGHRS, CDR2 YFSETQ. CDR3 loop: CASSPRTGQDTQYF. The CDR3 coding sequence is TGCGCCAGCAGCCCCCGGACAGGGCAAGATACGCAGTATTTT.

The chain combines TRBV18 with TRBJ2-3; possible D gene TRBD1, 6 bases. Germline V gene data show CDR1 as KGHSH and CDR2 as LQKENI. There are 14 residues in the CDR3. Trimming took off 5 bases at V and 2 bases at J, with 11 bases between the two ends. CDR3 region: CASSSGAHTDTQYF. The CDR3 coding sequence is TGTGCCAGCTCATCAGGGGCGCACACAGATACGCAGTATTTT.

The chain uses TRBV6-1 and TRBJ1-1, with a tentative D call TRBD1 (6 bases). V lost 5 bases to trimming and J lost 8 bases, with 18 bases between them. Germline V gene sequence: CDR1 MNHNS, CDR2 SASEGT. This CDR3 is built from 14 residues. DNA of the CDR3: TGTGCCAGCAGTTCCCAAACAGGGCGTAGAGAAGCTTTCTTT. Translation gives CASSSQTGRREAFF.

This clone came up once. The rearrangement joins TRBV7-2 to TRBJ2-3, with D maybe TRBD2 (7 bases). This CDR3 spans 17 amino acids. CDR1 and CDR2 from the germline V gene are SGHTA and FQGNSA. Trimming shortened V by 1 base and J by 2 bases, and 16 bases separated the two germline ends. The CDR3 protein is CASSLGGGARNTDTQYF. The CDR3 DNA sequence: TGTGCCAGCAGCTTAGGTGGGGGGGCCCGCAACACAGATACGCAGTATTTT.

CDR3 DNA sequence: TGTGCCAGCAGCCCGTTAGCTCGGTCCGAAGCTTTCTTT. Amino acid sequence: CASSPLARSEAFF. This chain joins TRBV5-5 and TRBJ1-1; D unclear. The CDR3 extends over 13 amino acids. Germline CDR1 is SGHKS and CDR2 is YYEKEE (reference sequence). Between the trimmed V and J ends, which lost 4 bases and 8 bases, there was a span of 15 bases.

This clone turned up a few times. V usage is TRBV3-1 (or the pseudogene TRBV3-2) and J usage is TRBJ1-2; D gene unclear. V was clipped by 1 base and J by 3 bases, with 9 bases between them. CDR1 and CDR2 from the germline V gene are LGHDT and YNNKEL (reference sequence). The length of the CDR3 is 14 residues. For the CDR3, the DNA is TGTGCCAGCAGCCAAGTGGAGGGCGACTATGGCTACACCTTC. It translates to CASSQVEGDYGYTF.

Only a few counts were recorded for this clone. This rearrangement joins TRBV5-1 to TRBJ2-7, with D tentatively TRBD1 (6 bases). Germline V lookup: CDR1 SGHRS, CDR2 YFSETQ. The V gene lost 4 bases and the J gene lost 2 bases, with 16 bases spanning the gap. This CDR3 is 15 amino acids long. The CDR3 bases are TGCGCCAGCAGCAGGGACAACGGTGGGGCCTACGAGCAGTACTTC. As protein: CASSRDNGGAYEQYF.

The chain combines TRBV7-9 with TRBJ2-5; 13 nucleotides align to TRBD2. Germline assignment: CDR1 SEHNR and CDR2 FQNEAQ (reference sequence). The V gene end was trimmed by 8 bases and the J gene end by 2 bases; junction bases not matched to a gene: 14. CDR3 size: 18 residues. CDR3 bases: TGTGCCAGCGCGCCAACCCCTGGGACTAGCGGGGAACAAGAGACCCAGTACTTC. Its translation is CASAPTPGTSGEQETQYF. Combining the CDR3 with reference TRBV7-9 and TRBJ2-5 gives the whole variable domain DTGVSQNPRHKITKRGQNVTFRCDPISEHNRLYWYRQTLGQGPEFLTYFQNEAQLEKSRLLSDRFSAERPKGSFSTLEIQRTEQGDSAMYLCASAPTPGTSGEQETQYFGPGTRLLVL.